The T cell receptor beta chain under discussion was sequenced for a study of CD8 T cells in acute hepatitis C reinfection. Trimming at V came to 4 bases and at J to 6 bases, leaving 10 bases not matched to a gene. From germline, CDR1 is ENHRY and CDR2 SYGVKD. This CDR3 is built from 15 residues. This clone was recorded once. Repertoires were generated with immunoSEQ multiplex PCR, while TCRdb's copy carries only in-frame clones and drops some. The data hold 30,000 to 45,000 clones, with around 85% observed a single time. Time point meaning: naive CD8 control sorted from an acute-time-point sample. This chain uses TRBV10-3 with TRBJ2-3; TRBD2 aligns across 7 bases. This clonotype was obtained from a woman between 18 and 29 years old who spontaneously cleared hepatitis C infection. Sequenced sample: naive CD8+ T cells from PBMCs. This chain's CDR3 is CAISGGLVFPDTQYF. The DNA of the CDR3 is TGTGCCATCAGTGGAGGACTAGTTTTTCCCGATACGCAGTATTTT.